This TCR beta chain was recorded in a study of blood T cell repertoires in COVID-19. In germline, CDR1 is WNHNN, CDR2 SYGVQD (reference sequence). The CDR3 runs to 17 residues. The V gene lost 0 bases and the J gene lost 0 bases, with 12 bases spanning the gap. TCRdb keeps only in-frame clones here, not all; method: immunoSEQ multiplex PCR. The profile shows about 170,000 clones, about 85% of them singletons. The sequence came from a man in his 60s who had recovered from COVID-19. This chain joins TRBV10-1 and TRBJ2-4; D perhaps matches TRBD1 (5 bases). The specimen sequenced was peripheral blood. As DNA, the CDR3 is TGCGCCAGCAGTGAGTCGAAGGGTAGGGGAGCCAAAAACATTCAGTACTTC. It translates to CASSESKGRGAKNIQYF.